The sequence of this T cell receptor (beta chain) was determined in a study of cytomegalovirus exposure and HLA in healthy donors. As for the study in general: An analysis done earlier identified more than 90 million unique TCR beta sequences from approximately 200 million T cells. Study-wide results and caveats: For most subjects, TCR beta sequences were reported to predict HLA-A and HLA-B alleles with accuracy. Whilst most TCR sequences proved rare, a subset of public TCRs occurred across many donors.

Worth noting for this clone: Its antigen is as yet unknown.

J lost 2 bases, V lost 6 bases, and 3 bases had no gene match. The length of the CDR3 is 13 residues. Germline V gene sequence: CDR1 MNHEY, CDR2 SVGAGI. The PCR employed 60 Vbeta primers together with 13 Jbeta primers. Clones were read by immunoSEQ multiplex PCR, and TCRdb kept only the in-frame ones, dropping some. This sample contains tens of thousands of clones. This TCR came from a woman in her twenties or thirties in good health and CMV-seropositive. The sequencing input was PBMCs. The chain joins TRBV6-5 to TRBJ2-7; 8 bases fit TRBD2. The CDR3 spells CASRERGPYEQYF. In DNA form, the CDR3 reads TGTGCCAGCAGAGAGCGGGGGCCCTACGAGCAGTACTTC.